This is a list of T cell receptor beta chains from one sample in a study of spatial heterogeneity in lung cancer. TCRdb re-called the 5' RACE reads through MiXCR, storing one row per CDR3 protein. The sample holds some 120,000 distinct CDR3 sequences, 9% to 15% seen once. Sequencing used PBMCs, obtained at follow-up. The source of these receptors is a male donor with early-stage non-small cell lung cancer. Each CDR3 is given with its conserved first and last residue. The D gene is left open where the match is weak.

J,D,V,length,CDR3
TRBJ2-5,.,TRBV29-1,10,CSAGVETQYF
TRBJ2-7,.,TRBV5-1,12,CASSLDGRWLYF
TRBJ1-5,TRBD1,TRBV28,14,CASTPGQGNQPQHF
TRBJ2-7,TRBD1,TRBV20-1,14,CSAGQGSPSYEQYF
TRBJ2-5,TRBD2,TRBV7-6,15,CASSKGLAGRETQYF
TRBJ1-6,.,TRBV9,17,CASSVGAVSSYNSPLHF
TRBJ2-1,TRBD2,TRBV20-1,16,CSAALMGLAVNNEQFF
TRBJ2-3,.,TRBV3-1,12,CASSLGRGTQYF
TRBJ1-5,TRBD1,TRBV29-1,13,CSVGGTVNQPQHF
TRBJ2-2,TRBD1,TRBV7-2,16,CASSHWTGANTGELFF
TRBJ1-1,.,TRBV7-8,14,CASSPFQGTTEAFF
TRBJ2-7,.,TRBV21-1,13,CASLDRESHEQYF
TRBJ1-4,.,TRBV2,14,CASRLDIRDGKLFF
TRBJ2-2,TRBD1,TRBV7-2,17,CASSFLPGQGPTGELFF
TRBJ1-5,TRBD1,TRBV19,14,CASSWRQGNQPQHF
TRBJ2-3,.,TRBV9,15,CASSVVGTSTDTQYF
TRBJ2-1,TRBD2,TRBV6-5,16,CASSYSVAGGRGEQFF
TRBJ2-7,.,TRBV5-1,15,CASSLNRDNGYEQYF
TRBJ1-1,TRBD1,TRBV18,19,CASSPTSRQGLSPNTEAFF
TRBJ1-5,TRBD1,TRBV19,18,CASRQFRDRGLSNQPQHF
TRBJ2-7,.,TRBV12-3/TRBV12-4,13,CASSFGRNYEQYF
TRBJ1-1,TRBD1,TRBV6-2/TRBV6-3,13,CASSYRDRGPTFF
TRBJ1-6,.,TRBV2,14,CASSVSAREVPLHF
TRBJ2-2,.,TRBV20-1,13,CSASVGAFGELFF
TRBJ1-1,.,TRBV27,15,CASSLMSRGSTEAFF
TRBJ1-5,.,TRBV14,13,CASSYTSSGPQHF
TRBJ1-6,.,TRBV28,16,CASSPTGRSYNSPLHF
TRBJ2-5,.,TRBV20-1,14,CSARSWALMETQYF
TRBJ2-3,TRBD1,TRBV2,16,CASSIRDRGYRDTQYF
TRBJ2-1,.,TRBV7-2,16,CASSRLPGAVYNEQFF
TRBJ1-2,TRBD1,TRBV24-1,13,CATGRTGDDGYTF
TRBJ2-6,.,TRBV6-1,16,CASRGLKTPGANVLTF
TRBJ1-3,.,TRBV9,14,CASSVDSSGNTIYF
TRBJ2-7,.,TRBV10-3,13,CAISDRRAYEQYF